The rows below give T cell receptor beta chains drawn from one sample of a study of T cells in tuberculosis. Clones were read by immunoSEQ multiplex PCR, and TCRdb kept only the in-frame ones, dropping some. The sample lists over 30,000 clones; around 93% were seen once. Material for sequencing was PBMCs. These receptors all stem from a donor aged 10-35 years with latent tuberculosis or without tuberculosis infection. Some clones in this sample may be carry-over from other donors' samples. Each CDR3 is given with its conserved first and last residue. The D gene is left open where the match is weak. Clone size is not always given. Where it is, it says once, few, many or a class for expanded clones.

cdr3_aa cdr3_nt clone_size d_call j_call v_call cdr3_length
CASSEWPRGTNTGELFF TGTGCCAGCAGTGAATGGCCCCGGGGGACGAACACCGGGGAGCTGTTTTTT few . TRBJ2-2 TRBV6-1 17
CASSPFGQGANYGYTF TGTGCCAGCAGCCCCTTTGGACAGGGGGCGAACTATGGCTACACCTTC . TRBD1 TRBJ1-2 TRBV14 16
CASSPTGSSNYGYTF TGCGCCAGCAGCCCGACAGGGTCAAGTAACTATGGCTACACCTTC . TRBD1 TRBJ1-2 TRBV4-1 15
CASSRGGVAGEKLFF TGTGCCAGCAGCCGCGGTGGGGTAGCAGGGGAAAAACTGTTTTTT . . TRBJ1-4 TRBV7-9 15
CASSPSTEQYF TGTGCCAGCTCACCATCTACCGAGCAGTACTTC . . TRBJ2-7 TRBV18 11
CASSEDFTDTQYF TGTGCCAGCAGTGAAGACTTCACAGATACGCAGTATTTT . . TRBJ2-3 TRBV2 13
CAWTGDSSYNEQFF TGTGCCTGGACAGGGGATAGCTCCTACAATGAGCAGTTCTTC . . TRBJ2-1 TRBV30 14
CASSLRGVDEAFF TGTGCCAGCAGCTTAAGAGGCGTAGATGAAGCTTTCTTT . . TRBJ1-1 TRBV5-8 13
CASSSGQGLFF TGTGCCAGCAGTTCTGGACAAGGGCTGTTTTTT . . TRBJ1-4 TRBV27 11
CASSGTSGRSTDTQYF TGTGCCAGCAGCGGGACTAGCGGGCGCTCCACAGATACGCAGTATTTT . TRBD2 TRBJ2-3 TRBV2 16
CASSYVGTSYYGYTF TGTGCCAGCAGTTATGTAGGGACATCTTACTATGGCTACACCTTC . . TRBJ1-2 TRBV6-6 15
CASSAGLMDTEAFF TGTGCCAGTAGTGCGGGACTCATGGACACTGAAGCTTTCTTT . . TRBJ1-1 TRBV19 14
CASSLTDYYEQYF TGTGCCAGCAGTTTAACAGATTACTACGAGCAGTACTTC . . TRBJ2-7 TRBV28 13
CASSESDGWRGYTF TGTGCCAGCAGTGAATCGGACGGATGGAGGGGCTACACCTTC . . TRBJ1-2 TRBV25-1 14
CASSPTSGGAGELFF TGTGCCAGCAGTCCCACTAGCGGGGGGGCCGGGGAGCTGTTTTTT . TRBD2 TRBJ2-2 TRBV2 15
CASLDREGGRAFF TGTGCCAGTCTGGACAGGGAAGGGGGTCGGGCTTTCTTT . TRBD1 TRBJ1-1 TRBV7-9 13
CASSLTGENTEAFF TGTGCCAGCTCCCTCACAGGGGAGAACACTGAAGCTTTCTTT . TRBD1 TRBJ1-1 TRBV18 14
CASREQGNGYTF TGTGCCAGCAGGGAACAGGGTAATGGCTACACCTTC once . TRBJ1-2 TRBV2 12
CASSQGGSTEAFF TGCGCCAGCAGCCAAGGTGGCTCCACTGAAGCTTTCTTT . . TRBJ1-1 TRBV4-1 13
CASSPTSGTTYEQYF TGTGCCAGCAGCCCGACTAGCGGGACCACCTACGAGCAGTACTTC . TRBD2 TRBJ2-7 TRBV5-6 15
CASSSQGYGIEAFF TGTGCCAGCAGTTCTCAGGGTTATGGAATTGAAGCTTTCTTT . . TRBJ1-1 TRBV6-6 14
CASSFSQTDTQYF TGTGCCAGCAGCTTCTCTCAGACAGATACGCAGTATTTT . . TRBJ2-3 TRBV7-9 13
CTSGGTSGPYEQYF TGCACCAGCGGGGGGACTAGCGGACCCTACGAGCAGTACTTC . . TRBJ2-7 TRBV1 14
CASSRTGANQPQHF TGCGCCAGCAGCCGGACAGGGGCGAATCAGCCCCAGCATTTT . TRBD1 TRBJ1-5 TRBV10-2 14
CASSLGTSGNNEQFF TGTGCCAGCAGCTTAGGGACTAGCGGGAACAATGAGCAGTTCTTC . TRBD2 TRBJ2-1 TRBV11-1 15
CASSSPTSGLSYEQYF TGTGCCAGCAGTTCACCGACTAGCGGGCTCTCCTACGAGCAGTACTTC once TRBD2 TRBJ2-7 TRBV28 16
CASSLSTGVSYEQYF TGCGCCAGCAGCCTATCAACGGGAGTCTCCTACGAGCAGTACTTC . . TRBJ2-7 TRBV5-1 15
CASSGLQGSSYEQYF TGTGCCAGCAGCGGGTTGCAGGGGAGCTCCTACGAGCAGTACTTC . . TRBJ2-7 TRBV9 15
CASSSTRAPYEQYF TGCGCCAGCAGCTCTACTAGAGCCCCCTACGAGCAGTACTTC . . TRBJ2-7 TRBV5-1 14
CASSPEVLDTQYF TGTGCCAGCAGTCCTGAGGTTCTTGATACGCAGTATTTT . . TRBJ2-3 TRBV6-5 13
CASSQLTPGTEAFF TGCGCCAGCAGCCAATTGACACCGGGGACTGAAGCTTTCTTT . . TRBJ1-1 TRBV4-1 14
CASSEMGRGRGYTF TGTGCCAGCAGTGAAATGGGCAGGGGGCGCGGCTACACCTTC . TRBD1 TRBJ1-2 TRBV2 14
CASSSTQGTSGAYEQYF TGTGCCAGCAGCTCAACCCAGGGGACTAGCGGTGCGTACGAGCAGTACTTC . TRBD2 TRBJ2-7 TRBV7-9 17
CASRLSGEMNTEAFF TGTGCCAGCAGACTCTCCGGGGAAATGAACACTGAAGCTTTCTTT . . TRBJ1-1 TRBV2 15
CASSQVLGGTDTQYF TGCGCCAGCAGCCAAGTCCTAGGAGGCACAGATACGCAGTATTTT . . TRBJ2-3 TRBV4-1 15
CSVGRQGVGYTF TGCAGCGTTGGTCGCCAGGGGGTCGGCTACACCTTC . TRBD1 TRBJ1-2 TRBV29-1 12
CASSPSGAGASYEQYF TGTGCCAGCTCACCGAGCGGAGCGGGAGCATCCTACGAGCAGTACTTC . TRBD2 TRBJ2-7 TRBV18 16
CATSGRGANSEAFF TGTGCCACCAGCGGTCGGGGGGCCAATAGTGAAGCTTTCTTT . . TRBJ1-1 TRBV15 14
CASSLKGVREQYF TGTGCCAGCAGTTTAAAGGGAGTTCGGGAGCAGTACTTC . . TRBJ2-7 TRBV27 13